The 15 T cell receptor beta chains in this list originate from one sample, sequenced in a study of spatial heterogeneity in lung cancer. Regarding the study as a whole: It was found that expanded intratumoral alpha and beta TCR counts tracked tumor mutation counts.

Using its own MiXCR run on the 5' RACE reads, TCRdb lists one record per CDR3 protein. The sample consists of about 5,900 distinct CDR3 sequences, around 15% of them appearing once. No antigen has been assigned to these receptors. The time point was: sample taken at primary tumor resection. The source was lung tumor tissue, collected at surgery. These receptors came from a male donor with early-stage non-small cell lung cancer.

By its share, this clonotype is medium-sized. With the library built for alpha chains, this beta chain is off target and its frequency is not meaningful. V and J are TRBV7-9 and TRBJ2-2; D unclear. The CDR3 runs to 12 residues. Trimming took 3 bases from V and 5 from J, leaving 4 bases between them. Germline CDR1 SEHNR, CDR2 FQNEAQ (reference sequence). This CDR3 is CASSFQTGELFF. CDR3 nucleotides: TGTGCCAGCAGCTTCCAGACCGGGGAGCTGTTTTTT.

Within the sample, this clonotype is medium-sized. This beta chain is an off-target read within a library intended for alpha chains, so its frequency means little. The V and J genes are TRBV7-2 and TRBJ1-1; the match to TRBD1 covers 11 bases. The CDR3 is made up of 15 amino acids. After removal of 3 bases from V and 4 bases from J, the junction contained 4 bases not matched to a gene. The germline CDR1 and CDR2 sequences are SGHTA and FQGNSA. This CDR3 reads CASSFLGTGGTEAFF. For the CDR3, the DNA is TGTGCCAGCAGCTTCCTAGGGACAGGGGGCACTGAAGCTTTCTTT.

In the case of this clonotype: One base away lies a much larger clone, so this may be a sequencing read error. With the library built for alpha chains, this beta chain is off target and its frequency is not meaningful. The chain employs TRBV30 and TRBJ2-3; D is possibly TRBD1 (6 bases). The CDR3 runs 13 residues. Trimming stripped 1 base from V and 6 bases from J, with 11 bases between. CDR1 is GTSNPN, CDR2 SVGIG, per germline (reference sequence). For the CDR3, the DNA is TGTGCCTGGAGTGGGGGACACGTGGATACGCAGTATTTT. This gives the protein CAWSGGHVDTQYF.

This clonotype ranks as medium-sized. This beta chain appears as a stray read in a library generated for alpha chains; its size is not informative. The genes are TRBV29-1 and TRBJ2-1; the D is unclear. Trimming took 7 bases from V and 1 from J, leaving 14 bases between them. The CDR3 contains 14 residues. Germline V gives CDR1 SQVTM, CDR2 ANQGSEA. The CDR3 DNA reads as TGCAGCGGGAAGATAACCCTGTCCTACAATGAGCAGTTCTTC. Amino acid sequence: CSGKITLSYNEQFF.

This clonotype is categorized as medium-sized. A library made for alpha chains picked up this beta chain off target, so its size means little. V and J are TRBV29-1 and TRBJ2-1, with D unclear. Germline-derived CDR1 and CDR2 are SQVTM and ANQGSEA. There are 15 residues in the CDR3. The germline V and J ends were trimmed by 0 bases and 1 base, with 10 bases remaining between them. CDR3 sequence reads: CSVEDRAHSYNEQFF. CDR3 sequence (DNA): TGCAGCGTTGAAGATCGAGCACATTCCTACAATGAGCAGTTCTTC.

By sample share, this clonotype is medium-sized. This beta chain appears as a stray read in a library generated for alpha chains; its size is not informative. The chain joins TRBV7-3 to TRBJ2-7; the match to TRBD1 covers 10 bases. J lost 5 bases, V lost 4 bases, and 5 bases had no gene match. There are 14 residues in the CDR3. Germline CDR1 is SGHTA and CDR2 is FQGTGA. This CDR3 reads CASSSTGGRNEQYF. The CDR3 DNA reads as TGTGCCAGCAGCTCGACAGGGGGCAGGAACGAGCAGTACTTC.

With respect to this clonotype: This beta chain is a stray read from a library made for alpha chains; its abundance is not meaningful. This chain connects TRBV5-1 to TRBJ2-4; D is ambiguous. From germline, CDR1 is SGHRS and CDR2 YFSETQ. V was trimmed by 3 bases and J by 3 bases, leaving 7 bases between them. This CDR3 has 13 amino acids. DNA for the CDR3: TGCGCCAGCAGCTCGGACGGCAAAAACATTCAGTACTTC. It codes for CASSSDGKNIQYF.

On this clonotype: This beta chain is a stray read from a library made for alpha chains; its abundance is not meaningful. This chain joins TRBV12-3 or TRBV12-4 and TRBJ2-5; weak D call: TRBD1 (5 bases). This CDR3 spans 13 amino acids. V was clipped by 4 bases and J by 4 bases, with 10 bases between them. As DNA, the CDR3 is TGTGCCAGCAGTTCCTGGGGCCGAGAGACCCAGTACTTC. Protein sequence: CASSSWGRETQYF.

Comment on this clonotype: For a library built for alpha chains, this beta chain is a stray read; little rests on its size. The V and J genes are TRBV5-1 and TRBJ2-1, with TRBD2 as a possible D gene (6 bases). With 5 bases removed from V and 7 bases from J, the gap between germline ends came to 10 bases. The germline CDR1 and CDR2 sequences are SGHRS and YFSETQ. This CDR3 comprises 12 residues. The CDR3 coding sequence is TGCGCCAGCAGTGGGGGGATAAATGAGCAGTTCTTC. Protein: CASSGGINEQFF.

By sample fraction, this clonotype is medium-sized. This beta chain was picked up by a library intended for alpha chains and is off target, so its count carries little meaning. This chain uses TRBV3-1 with TRBJ2-5; D remains ambiguous. Per germline, CDR1 LGHDT and CDR2 YNNKEL (reference sequence). The CDR3 extends over 15 amino acids. Trimming left V 0 bases short and J 2 bases short, with 10 bases between. CDR3: CASSQERDHQETQYF. The DNA for the CDR3 is TGTGCCAGCAGCCAAGAGAGAGACCATCAAGAGACCCAGTACTTC.

With respect to this clonotype: In a library made to pick up alpha chains, this beta chain is a stray read with a size that means little. V and J are TRBV9 and TRBJ2-1; D is ambiguous. Germline V gives CDR1 SGDLS, CDR2 YYNGEE. V lost 0 bases, J lost 9 bases, and 7 bases lay in between. The CDR3 covers 12 residues. The CDR3 sequence: CASSVVDREQFF. The CDR3 coding sequence is TGTGCCAGCAGCGTAGTCGACCGTGAGCAGTTCTTC.

This clonotype was picked up a small number of times. Since the library was made to target alpha chains, this beta chain is a stray read and its abundance is not meaningful. The rearrangement uses TRBV5-4 and TRBJ2-7; D ambiguous. Germline-derived CDR1 and CDR2 are SGHNT and YYREEE (reference sequence). V gave up 4 bases and J gave up 4 bases, with 12 bases separating them. This CDR3 contains 13 residues. The CDR3 is CASSLGFSYEQYF. DNA for the CDR3: TGTGCCAGCAGCCTCGGATTTTCTTACGAGCAGTACTTC. Looking up the rest from reference TRBV5-4 and TRBJ2-7 gives the full variable domain: ETGVTQSPTHLIKTRGQQVTLRCSSQSGHNTVSWYQQALGQGPQFIFQYYREEENGRGNFPPRFSGLQFPNYSSELNVNALELDDSALYLCASSLGFSYEQYFGPGTRLTVT.

This clonotype was recorded a few times. A library prepared for alpha chains yielded this beta chain as an off-target read; its size is of little meaning. This chain uses TRBV6-5 with TRBJ1-2; 8 nucleotides match TRBD1. Germline loops: CDR1 MNHEY, CDR2 SVGAGI. V dropped 6 bases and J dropped 0; count of bases not matched to a gene: 12. The CDR3 contains 17 residues. The CDR3 DNA sequence: TGTGCCAGCAGCGAGGCAGGGGGCATGTCAGCTAACTATGGCTACACCTTC. It specifies CASSEAGGMSANYGYTF.

This clonotype is categorized as medium-sized. This beta chain lies outside the target of a library built for alpha chains; its clone size means little. The chain joins TRBV12-3 or TRBV12-4 to TRBJ2-1; TRBD2 matches at 9 bases. The CDR3 spans 15 residues. Trimming removed 9 bases from V and 4 bases from J; junction bases left unmatched: 10. CDR3: CASFWGGRGYNEQFF. Here the CDR3 DNA reads TGTGCCAGTTTCTGGGGCGGGAGGGGGTACAATGAGCAGTTCTTC.

In this sample, this clonotype is medium-sized (0.01 to 0.1%). The size of this beta chain means little, since it is a stray read in a library made for alpha chains. This rearrangement joins TRBV23-1 to TRBJ2-2; 7 nucleotides agree with TRBD1. TRBV23-1 is an ORF for which the function is uncertain. V was pared by 3 bases and J by 0 bases, with 4 bases of the junction left unmatched. The CDR3 length is 16 residues. The CDR3 loop reads CASSQSDRTNTGELFF. The CDR3 coding sequence is TGCGCCAGCAGTCAGTCGGACAGGACGAACACCGGGGAGCTGTTTTTT.